Listed below are T cell receptor beta chains from one sample, sequenced in a study of shared clonotypes between healthy human individuals. Profiled with immunoSEQ multiplex PCR; TCRdb holds only in-frame clones, not every one. There are some 490,000 clones in the sample; approximately 84% occur only once, and about 13% lies in the top ten. The specimen sequenced was PBMCs. Source of these receptors: a woman in her forties in good health. Some clones in this sample may be carry-over from other donors' samples. CDR3s include the opening cysteine and the closing phenylalanine or tryptophan. A D gene is named only where the DNA matches it firmly. Some rows have no size entry. The others give once, few or many, or a class for an expanded clone.

cdr3_nt cdr3_aa j_call v_call d_call clone_size
TGTGCCTGGAAGTCCCGAGCGGACACAGATACGCAGTATTTT CAWKSRADTDTQYF TRBJ2-3 TRBV30 - -
TGTGCCAGCAGCTTTACTAGCGGGAGGTTGGAGACCCAGTACTTC CASSFTSGRLETQYF TRBJ2-5 TRBV5-8 TRBD2 -
TGTGCCAGCAGTTACTCAGGGGGCGGGGAGCAGTACTTC CASSYSGGGEQYF TRBJ2-7 TRBV6-6 TRBD1 -
TGTGCCAGTAGTTCGGACAGGCGGAAGCTGTTTTTT CASSSDRRKLFF TRBJ2-2 TRBV19 TRBD1 many
TGTGCCAGCAGTGGCCTCGAAGCGGGGGAGCAGTACTTC CASSGLEAGEQYF TRBJ2-7 TRBV2 TRBD2 -
TGCGCCAGCAGCCCCGGACAGGGGCAGGGCGAGCAGTACTTC CASSPGQGQGEQYF TRBJ2-7 TRBV5-1 TRBD1 few
TGTGCCATCCGCCCGGACCTTTTAAGGGATCGGGTGCTTGGGGAGCTGTTTTTT CAIRPDLLRDRVLGELFF TRBJ2-2 TRBV10-3 - -
TGTGCCTCGGGAGGGACTAGCGGGTACTACGAGCAGTACTTC CASGGTSGYYEQYF TRBJ2-7 TRBV28 TRBD2 -
TGCAGCGTGGGGACAGGGATAGATACGCAGTATTTT CSVGTGIDTQYF TRBJ2-3 TRBV29-1 TRBD1 -
TGTGCCAGCAGCCTGGGGGACAGGGGGCCTGATACGCAGTATTTT CASSLGDRGPDTQYF TRBJ2-3 TRBV7-2 TRBD1 -
TGTGCCAGCAGCGAGGACGCCACAGCCTACGAGCAGTACTTC CASSEDATAYEQYF TRBJ2-7 TRBV7-8 - -
TGCGCCAGCAGCCGACTTCCGGGACTAGCGGGCGGGGAGCTGTTTTTT CASSRLPGLAGGELFF TRBJ2-2 TRBV4-3 TRBD2 many
TGTGCCAGCACTCCCCGGAGACTCCCGTGGGGCAATCAGCCCCAGCATTTT CASTPRRLPWGNQPQHF TRBJ1-5 TRBV28 - -
TGCGCCAGCAGCTTGGCCTTCCTCTCTGGAAACACCATATATTTT CASSLAFLSGNTIYF TRBJ1-3 TRBV5-1 - -
TGTGCCACCAGCAGAGAAGGGACTAGCGGGAGAGGTGAGCAGTTCTTC CATSREGTSGRGEQFF TRBJ2-1 TRBV15 TRBD2 -
TGTGCCAGCAGCTTAGCCGCCAACAGGGCGTTCATTGAAAAACTGTTTTTT CASSLAANRAFIEKLFF TRBJ1-4 TRBV7-8 - -
TGTGCCAGCACCGGGACAGGTAATGAGCAGTTCTTC CASTGTGNEQFF TRBJ2-1 TRBV2 TRBD1 once
TGTGCCAGTATGACTTGGGGTAGGGGTGGCAATCAGCCCCAGCATTTT CASMTWGRGGNQPQHF TRBJ1-5 TRBV19 - -
TGTGCCAGCTCACCATGGGACAGTGTGTCGGAGCAGTACTTC CASSPWDSVSEQYF TRBJ2-7 TRBV18 TRBD1 -
TGTGCCAGCAGTGTCCCGGGAGCCCCAGATACGCAGTATTTT CASSVPGAPDTQYF TRBJ2-3 TRBV6-5 - -
TGTGCCAGCAGTTTAAGGGCGGGAGGGACGGTCGGCCGGGTCAATGAGCAGTTCTTC CASSLRAGGTVGRVNEQFF TRBJ2-1 TRBV27 TRBD2 -
TGTGCACGAAGCGGGAGTGGAAATGAGCAGTTCTTC CARSGSGNEQFF TRBJ2-1 TRBV30 TRBD2 -
TGTGCCAGCTCACCACGGGTAGCGCCCAAAAGATGGGGCCAGTACTTC CASSPRVAPKRWGQYF TRBJ2-5 TRBV18 - -
TGCAGCGAACAGGGCCCCACAGATACGCAGTATTTT CSEQGPTDTQYF TRBJ2-3 TRBV29-1 - many
TGCGCCAGCAGCTCGCAGCCTCCCGCAACTAATGAAAAACTGTTTTTT CASSSQPPATNEKLFF TRBJ1-4 TRBV5-1 - -
TGTGCCAGCAGTGAAGCCGGGGGGGCCTACGAGCAGTACTTC CASSEAGGAYEQYF TRBJ2-7 TRBV6-1 TRBD2 once
TGTGCCAGCAGCTTATTGGCGGGAGGGCCCAACGAGCAGTACTTC CASSLLAGGPNEQYF TRBJ2-7 TRBV7-9 TRBD2 few
TGTGCCAGCAGCTTTCGGCTAGCGGACGAGCAGTACTTC CASSFRLADEQYF TRBJ2-7 TRBV5-4 TRBD2 -